This T cell receptor (beta chain) was obtained from a study of Ad26.COV2.S vaccination and SARS-CoV-2 variants. Study as a whole: Trial arm assignment for the donor was COV1001 Ad26.COV2.S.

Profiling relied on immunoSEQ multiplex PCR, and the TCRdb table lists in-frame clones only, not all of them. The profile shows 300,000 to 350,000 clones, under 90% of them singletons. Regarding treatment: 15 to 20 received Ad26.COV2.S at low or high dose, single or two shots; 5 received placebo; per-sample allocation not given. Following the first vaccine or placebo injection, samples were taken on day 63. Germline values: CDR1 SGDLS, CDR2 YYNGEE. The germline V and J ends were trimmed by 0 bases and 11 bases, with 21 bases remaining between them. This CDR3 contains 16 residues. This specimen consisted of peripheral blood, obtained in a trial of Ad26.COV2.S vaccine versus placebo. The chain uses TRBV9 and TRBJ2-1; perhaps TRBD1 as D (6 bases). The origin of this receptor is a person aged 18-60 years who received the Ad26.COV2.S COVID-19 vaccine or a placebo. The CDR3 DNA reads as TGTGCCAGCAGCGTAGAGGGGGATCCCTCGCCTAATAAGCAGTTCTTC. Translating it yields CASSVEGDPSPNKQFF.